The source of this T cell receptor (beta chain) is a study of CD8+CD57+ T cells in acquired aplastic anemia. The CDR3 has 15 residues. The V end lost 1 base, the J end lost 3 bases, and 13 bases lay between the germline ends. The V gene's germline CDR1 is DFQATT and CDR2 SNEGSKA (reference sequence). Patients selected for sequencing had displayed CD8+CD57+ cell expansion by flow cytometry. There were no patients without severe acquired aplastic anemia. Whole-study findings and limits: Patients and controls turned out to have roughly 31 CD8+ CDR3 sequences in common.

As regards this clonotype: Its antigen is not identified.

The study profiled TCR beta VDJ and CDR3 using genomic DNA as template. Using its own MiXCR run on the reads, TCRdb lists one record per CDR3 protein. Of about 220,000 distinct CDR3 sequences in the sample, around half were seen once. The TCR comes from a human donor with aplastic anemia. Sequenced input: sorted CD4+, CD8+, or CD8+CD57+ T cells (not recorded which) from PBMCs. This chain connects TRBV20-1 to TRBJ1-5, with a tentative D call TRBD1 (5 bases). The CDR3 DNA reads TGCAGTGCTAGAGTGGCGGGACTGGTCAATCAGCCCCAGCATTTT. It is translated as CSARVAGLVNQPQHF.